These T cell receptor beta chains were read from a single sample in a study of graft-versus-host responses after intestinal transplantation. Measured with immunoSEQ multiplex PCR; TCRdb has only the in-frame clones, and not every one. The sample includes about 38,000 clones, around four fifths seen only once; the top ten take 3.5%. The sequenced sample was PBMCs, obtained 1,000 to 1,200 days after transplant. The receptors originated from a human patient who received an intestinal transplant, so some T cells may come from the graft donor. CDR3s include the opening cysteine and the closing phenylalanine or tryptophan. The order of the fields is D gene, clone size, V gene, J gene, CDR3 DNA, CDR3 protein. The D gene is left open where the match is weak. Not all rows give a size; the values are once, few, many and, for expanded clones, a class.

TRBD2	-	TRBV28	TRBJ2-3	TGTGCCAGCAGTCCTAGCGGGAGCACAGATACGCAGTATTTT	CASSPSGSTDTQYF
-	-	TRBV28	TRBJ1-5	TGTGCCAGCAGCTGGGGAACAGGAATTCATCAGCCCCAGCATTTT	CASSWGTGIHQPQHF
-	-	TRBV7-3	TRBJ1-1	TGTGCCAGCAGCTCAGGAGGGCACATTGCTGAAGCTTTCTTT	CASSSGGHIAEAFF
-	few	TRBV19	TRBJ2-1	TGTGCCAGTAGTATGGGGAGCTATGAGCAGTTCTTC	CASSMGSYEQFF
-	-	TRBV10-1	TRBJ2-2	TGCGCCAGCAGTCCAGGACTCGCCGGGGAGCTGTTTTTT	CASSPGLAGELFF
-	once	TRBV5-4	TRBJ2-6	TGTGCCAGCAGCTTTGCAGCTTTATTTCACTCTGGGGCCAACGTCCTGACTTTC	CASSFAALFHSGANVLTF
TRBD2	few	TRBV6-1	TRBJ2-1	TGTGCCAGCAGTGAAGACGAGGGAGGGCCGGGAGTGCAGTTCTTC	CASSEDEGGPGVQFF
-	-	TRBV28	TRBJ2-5	TGTGCCAGCAGTTTAATGCCTGAAGAGACCCAGTACTTC	CASSLMPEETQYF
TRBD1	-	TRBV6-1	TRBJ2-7	TGTGCCAGCAGGGGGGACAGAACGTCCCACGAGCAGTACTTC	CASRGDRTSHEQYF
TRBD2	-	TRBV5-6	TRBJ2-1	TGTGCCAGCAGCCCTCGGACTAGCGGGCAGTGGAGGTACAATGAGCAGTTCTTC	CASSPRTSGQWRYNEQFF
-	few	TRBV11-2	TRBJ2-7	TGTGCCAGCAGCACCGGGACTTGGAGGGTCGAGCAGTACTTC	CASSTGTWRVEQYF
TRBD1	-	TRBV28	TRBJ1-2	TGTGCCACCGGAGGGGGACAGGCCTCCCAAAAGGGCTACACCTTC	CATGGGQASQKGYTF
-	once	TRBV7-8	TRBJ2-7	TGTGCCAGCAGCTTAGCCGCCAGCTCCTACGAGCAGTACTTC	CASSLAASSYEQYF
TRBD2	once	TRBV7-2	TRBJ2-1	TGTGCCAGCAGCCTTGCGTCCCGCGGGAGATACAATGAGCAGTTCTTC	CASSLASRGRYNEQFF
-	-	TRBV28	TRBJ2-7	TGTGCCAGCAGAGGGGGCTCCTACGAGCAGTACTTC	CASRGGSYEQYF
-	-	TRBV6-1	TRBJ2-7	TGTGCCAGCAGTGAAGGAAAAGGGGCAGACGAGCAGTACTTC	CASSEGKGADEQYF
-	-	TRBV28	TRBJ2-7	TGTGCCAGCAGTGGTGGAAGTGTCTCCTACGAGCAGTACTTC	CASSGGSVSYEQYF
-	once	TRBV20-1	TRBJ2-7	TGCAGTGCTAGTGTGGAATACGAGCAGTACTTC	CSASVEYEQYF
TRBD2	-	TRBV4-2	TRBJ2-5	TGTGCCAGCAGCCAAGGCAGGCTAGCGGACCAAGAGACCCAGTACTTC	CASSQGRLADQETQYF
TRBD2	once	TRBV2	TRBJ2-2	TGTGCCAGCAGGGCGACTAGCGGGAGTTTGATCGGGGAGCTGTTTTTT	CASRATSGSLIGELFF
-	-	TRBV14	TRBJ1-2	TGTGCCAGCAGCCGAGCCGGGACGGTGGGGAACTATGGCTACACCTTC	CASSRAGTVGNYGYTF
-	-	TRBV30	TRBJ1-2	TGTGCCTGGAGTGTGACGGGGGCCGGGGGGGGCTACACCTTC	CAWSVTGAGGGYTF
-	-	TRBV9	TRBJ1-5	TGTGCCAGCAGCGAACTAGTTCTACAGGGAGGGGGCAATCAGCCCCAGCATTTT	CASSELVLQGGGNQPQHF
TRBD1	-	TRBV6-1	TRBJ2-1	TGTGCCAGCAGTGGGACAGGGGTAATGGATGAGCAGTTCTTC	CASSGTGVMDEQFF
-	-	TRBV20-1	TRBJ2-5	TGCAGTGCTATCTGGGGAGAGACCCAGTACTTC	CSAIWGETQYF
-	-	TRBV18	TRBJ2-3	TGTGCCAGCTCAGTAAGCACAGATACGCAGTATTTT	CASSVSTDTQYF
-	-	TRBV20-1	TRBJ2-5	TGCAGTGCCGAGAAGGGGGAGACCCAGTACTTC	CSAEKGETQYF
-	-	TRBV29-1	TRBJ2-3	TGCAGCGGCCGACAGACCGATACGCAGTATTTT	CSGRQTDTQYF
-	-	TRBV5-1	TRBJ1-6	TGCGCCAGTTCGGAGGCGTATAATTCACCCCTCCACTTT	CASSEAYNSPLHF
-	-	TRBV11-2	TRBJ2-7	TGTGCCAGCAGCATCAGTACCTCCGAGCAGTACTTC	CASSISTSEQYF
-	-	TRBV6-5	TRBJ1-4	TGTGCCAGCAGTTGGAGGGAAACGGGTGAAAAACTGTTTTTT	CASSWRETGEKLFF
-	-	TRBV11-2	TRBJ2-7	TGTGCCAGCAGCTTAGCGTTCGGCAGGTACGAGCAGTACTTC	CASSLAFGRYEQYF
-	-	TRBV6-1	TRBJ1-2	TGTGCCAGCAGTGGAGCAGAGAACTATGGCTACACCTTC	CASSGAENYGYTF
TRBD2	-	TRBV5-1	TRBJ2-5	TGCGCCAGCAGCATATCGGGACTACAAGAGACCCAGTACTTC	CASSISGLQETQYF
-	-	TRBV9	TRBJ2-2	TGTGCCAGCAGCGTAGAGGCCCGCACCGGGGAGCTGTTTTTT	CASSVEARTGELFF
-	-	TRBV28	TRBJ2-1	TGTGCCAGCAGCCCCTTGACAGGACTCCTATACAATGAGCAGTTCTTC	CASSPLTGLLYNEQFF